These 9 T cell receptor beta chains were all obtained from the same sample, sequenced in a study of cytomegalovirus exposure and HLA in healthy donors. Primers included in the PCR were 60 Vbeta and 13 Jbeta primers. Using immunoSEQ multiplex PCR, the repertoire was profiled, and TCRdb retains in-frame clones only, with some absent. The sample yields under 150,000 clones, about 78% seen once. Material for sequencing was PBMCs. The source is a woman aged 25-40 years in good health and CMV-seropositive.

This clone was detected a few times. The genes are TRBV5-1 and TRBJ2-7; 9 positions match TRBD1. Germline V gene data show CDR1 as SGHRS and CDR2 as YFSETQ. With V trimmed by 4 bases and J by 0 bases, 5 bases remained unmatched. The CDR3 has 15 residues. The CDR3 DNA follows: TGCGCCAGCAGCGGAACGACAGGGGGCTCCTACGAGCAGTACTTC. Residues: CASSGTTGGSYEQYF.

The genes are TRBV6-5 and TRBJ2-5, with 7 nucleotides matching TRBD1. Germline values: CDR1 MNHEY, CDR2 SVGAGI. The CDR3 contains 15 residues. J lost 2 bases, V lost 0 bases, and 3 bases had no gene match. For the CDR3, the DNA is TGTGCCAGCAGTTACTCAACCAGGGGGCAAGAGACCCAGTACTTC. As protein: CASSYSTRGQETQYF.

This clone was observed a handful of times. V usage is TRBV6-1 and J usage is TRBJ1-2, with D hard to call. Germline V gene lookup returns CDR1 MNHNS and CDR2 SASEGT. The V and J ends lost 2 bases and 6 bases respectively, with 16 bases between them. The CDR3 is 15 amino acids. CDR3 protein: CASSEPLGERDGYTF. The CDR3, as DNA: TGTGCCAGCAGTGAACCCTTGGGTGAGCGGGATGGCTACACCTTC.

The chain has TRBV5-6 and TRBJ2-7; possibly TRBD1 for D (6 bases). With 1 base removed from V and 8 bases from J, the gap between germline ends came to 16 bases. Germline V gene lookup returns CDR1 SGHDT and CDR2 YYEEEE. The CDR3 is 14 amino acids. The chain's CDR3 is CASSLRGADRQQYF. In DNA, the CDR3 is TGTGCCAGCAGCTTGAGAGGGGCGGACAGACAGCAGTACTTC. The full variable domain, in which reference TRBV5-6 and TRBJ2-7 provide the parts outside the CDR3, is DAGVTQSPTHLIKTRGQQVTLRCSPKSGHDTVSWYQQALGQGPQFIFQYYEEEERQRGNFPDRFSGHQFPNYSSELNVNALLLGDSALYLCASSLRGADRQQYFGPGTRLTVT.

V is TRBV9 and J is TRBJ1-1; no clear D gene. CDR3 length equals 13 residues. V lost 2 bases to trimming and J lost 4 bases, with 9 bases between them. Germline loops: CDR1 SGDLS, CDR2 YYNGEE. CDR3 bases: TGTGCCAGCAGCGTCGGGAGGGTCACTGAAGCTTTCTTT. As protein: CASSVGRVTEAFF.

J is TRBJ1-2 and V is TRBV5-4, with D maybe TRBD1 (5 bases). Germline V lookup: CDR1 SGHNT, CDR2 YYREEE (reference sequence). The V end was cut by 5 bases, the J end by 6 bases, with 14 bases between. CDR3 length: 13 residues. CDR3 bases: TGTGCCAGCAGTCTAAGGGGAAGCAATGGCTACACCTTC. Translating it yields CASSLRGSNGYTF.

The chain recombines TRBV2 with TRBJ1-2; TRBD1 agrees at 8 bases. CDR1 SNHLY and CDR2 FYNNEI come from the germline V gene. J lost 5 bases, V lost 3 bases, and 8 bases had no gene match. This CDR3 is built from 15 residues. The CDR3 spells CASSEWQGAIYGYTF. CDR3 sequence (DNA): TGTGCCAGCAGTGAGTGGCAGGGGGCCATTTATGGCTACACCTTC.

This clone is a singleton in its sample. This rearrangement joins TRBV30 to TRBJ1-3, with TRBD1 matching over 7 bases. Looked up from germline, CDR1 is GTSNPN and CDR2 is SVGIG (reference sequence). This CDR3 region has 12 residues. V dropped 5 bases and J dropped 2; count of bases not matched to a gene: 0. CDR3 nucleotides: TGTGCCTGGGACAGGGCTGGAAACACCATATATTTT. Translation: CAWDRAGNTIYF.

V usage is TRBV10-3 and J usage is TRBJ2-3; maybe TRBD1 (6 bases). The CDR3 loop spans 14 amino acids. V was cut by 6 bases and J by 2 bases, with 12 bases left in between. Germline V gene lookup returns CDR1 ENHRY and CDR2 SYGVKD. The CDR3 bases are TGTGCCATCAGGGGGGCCTTTCCCACAGATACGCAGTATTTT. It codes for CAIRGAFPTDTQYF.